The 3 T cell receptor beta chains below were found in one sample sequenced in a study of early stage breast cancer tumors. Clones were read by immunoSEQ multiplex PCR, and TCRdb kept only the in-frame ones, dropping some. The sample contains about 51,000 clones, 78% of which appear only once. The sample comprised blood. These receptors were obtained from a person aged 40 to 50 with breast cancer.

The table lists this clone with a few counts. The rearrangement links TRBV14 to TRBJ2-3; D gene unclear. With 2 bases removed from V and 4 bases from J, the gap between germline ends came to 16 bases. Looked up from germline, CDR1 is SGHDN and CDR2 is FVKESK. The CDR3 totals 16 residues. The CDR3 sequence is CASSQTRFPPADTQYF. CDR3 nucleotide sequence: TGTGCCAGCAGCCAAACCCGATTCCCTCCTGCAGATACGCAGTATTTT. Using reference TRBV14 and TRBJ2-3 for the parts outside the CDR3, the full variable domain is EAGVTQFPSHSVIEKGQTVTLRCDPISGHDNLYWYRRVMGKEIKFLLHFVKESKQDESGMPNNRFLAERTGGTYSTLKVQPAELEDSGVYFCASSQTRFPPADTQYFGPGTRLTVL.

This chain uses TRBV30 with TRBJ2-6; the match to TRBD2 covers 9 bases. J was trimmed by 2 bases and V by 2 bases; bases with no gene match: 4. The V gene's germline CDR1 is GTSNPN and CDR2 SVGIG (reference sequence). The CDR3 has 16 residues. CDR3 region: CAWSPRGGAGANVLTF. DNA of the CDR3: TGTGCCTGGAGTCCGCGGGGGGGCGCTGGGGCCAACGTCCTGACTTTC. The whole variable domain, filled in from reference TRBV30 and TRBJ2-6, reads SQTIHQWPATLVQPVGSPLSLECTVEGTSNPNLYWYRQAAGRGLQLLFYSVGIGQISSEVPQNLSASRPQDRQFILSSKKLLLSDSGFYLCAWSPRGGAGANVLTFGAGSRLTVL.

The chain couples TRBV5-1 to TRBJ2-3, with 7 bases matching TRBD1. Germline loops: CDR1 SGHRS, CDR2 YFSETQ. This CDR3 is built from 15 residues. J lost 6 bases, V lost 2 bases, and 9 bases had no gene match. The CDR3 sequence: CASSFTTGRMDTQYF. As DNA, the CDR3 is TGCGCCAGCAGCTTTACGACAGGGCGAATGGATACGCAGTATTTT.